The source of this T cell receptor (beta chain) is a study of early T cells in non-severe SARS-CoV-2 infection. This clonotype has more than one count but fewer than ten. Its specificity is unknown. Study observations and caveats: VDJdb matching, biased toward anti-spike CD8 responses, missed private and CD4 specificities.

The V end was cut by 1 base, the J end by 1 base, with 14 bases between. Looked up from germline, CDR1 is SGDLS and CDR2 is YYNGEE. The CDR3 has 16 amino acids. Individual cDNA molecules were tagged with unique molecular identifiers. TCRdb recomputed calls from the 5' RACE reads with MiXCR, one row per CDR3 protein. The sample contains around 80,000 distinct CDR3 sequences, less than 15% of which appear only once. Source material: whole blood. V gene TRBV9 combines with J gene TRBJ1-1; a possible D gene is TRBD1 (5 bases). The receptor was derived from an adult who was a healthcare worker with PCR-confirmed SARS-CoV-2 infection or an uninfected control (not recorded which). CDR3 coding DNA: TGTGCCAGCAGCGTACGGGGCGGGGACCCGAACACTGAAGCTTTCTTT. This gives the protein CASSVRGGDPNTEAFF. The whole variable domain, remainder taken from reference TRBV9 and TRBJ1-1, is DSGVTQTPKHLITATGQRVTLRCSPRSGDLSVYWYQQSLDQGLQFLIQYYNGEERAKGNILERFSAQQFPDLHSELNLSSLELGDSALYFCASSVRGGDPNTEAFFGQGTRLTVV.